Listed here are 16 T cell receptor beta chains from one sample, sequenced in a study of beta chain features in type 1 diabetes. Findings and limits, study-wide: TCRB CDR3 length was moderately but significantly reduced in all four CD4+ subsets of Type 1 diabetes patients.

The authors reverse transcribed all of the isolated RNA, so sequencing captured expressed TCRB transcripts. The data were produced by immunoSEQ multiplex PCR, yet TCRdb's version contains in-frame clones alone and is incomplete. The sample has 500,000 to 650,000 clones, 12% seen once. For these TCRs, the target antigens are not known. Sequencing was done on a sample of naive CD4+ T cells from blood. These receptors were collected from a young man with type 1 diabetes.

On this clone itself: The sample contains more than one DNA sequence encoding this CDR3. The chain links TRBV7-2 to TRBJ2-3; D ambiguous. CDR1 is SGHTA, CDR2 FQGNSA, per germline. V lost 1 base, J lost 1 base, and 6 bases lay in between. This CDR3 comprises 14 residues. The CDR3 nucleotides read TGTGCCAGCAGCTTAGTAGAGGGCACAGATACGCAGTATTTT. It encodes CASSLVEGTDTQYF.

CDR3 coding DNA: TGTGCCTGGAGTGCGGACAGGCGGGGGGTCCAGCATTTT. Its translation: CAWSADRRGVQHF. The chain uses TRBV30 and TRBJ1-5; 7 nucleotides agree with TRBD1. After removal of 1 base from V and 12 bases from J, the junction contained 9 bases not matched to a gene. Germline V gene sequence: CDR1 GTSNPN, CDR2 SVGIG (reference sequence). There are 13 residues in the CDR3.

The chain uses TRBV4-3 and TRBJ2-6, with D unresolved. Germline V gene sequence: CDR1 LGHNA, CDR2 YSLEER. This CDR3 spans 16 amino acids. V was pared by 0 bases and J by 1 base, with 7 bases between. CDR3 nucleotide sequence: TGCGCCAGCAGCCAAGATCTCCCGTCTGGGGCCAACGTCCTGACTTTC. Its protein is CASSQDLPSGANVLTF.

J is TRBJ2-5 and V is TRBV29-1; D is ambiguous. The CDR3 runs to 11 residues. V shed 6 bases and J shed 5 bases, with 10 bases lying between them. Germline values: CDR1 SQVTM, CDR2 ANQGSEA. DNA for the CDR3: TGCAGCGTCCACTTAGTGGAGACCCAGTACTTC. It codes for CSVHLVETQYF.

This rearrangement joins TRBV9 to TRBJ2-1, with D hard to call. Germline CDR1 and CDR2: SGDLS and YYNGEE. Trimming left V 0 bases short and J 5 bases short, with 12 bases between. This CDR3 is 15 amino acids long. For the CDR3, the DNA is TGTGCCAGCAGCGTAGGTTCTCAAGCGAACAATGAGCAGTTCTTC. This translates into CASSVGSQANNEQFF.

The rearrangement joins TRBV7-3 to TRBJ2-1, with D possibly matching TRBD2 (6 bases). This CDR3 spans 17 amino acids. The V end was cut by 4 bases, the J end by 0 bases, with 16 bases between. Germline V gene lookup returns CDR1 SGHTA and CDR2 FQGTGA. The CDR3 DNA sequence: TGTGCCAGCAGCTCGTACCTAAGGAGGGGCTCCTACAATGAGCAGTTCTTC. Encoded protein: CASSSYLRRGSYNEQFF.

Written as DNA, the CDR3 is TGTGCCAGCACCCTAGAGAGGGGAGGAGAAAAACTGTTTTTT. Amino acid sequence: CASTLERGGEKLFF. The chain recombines TRBV6-6 with TRBJ1-4; D is possibly TRBD1 (5 bases). The V gene's germline CDR1 is MNHNY and CDR2 SVGAGI (reference sequence). V lost 7 bases and J 8 bases, leaving 17 bases between the germline ends. The CDR3 has 14 residues.

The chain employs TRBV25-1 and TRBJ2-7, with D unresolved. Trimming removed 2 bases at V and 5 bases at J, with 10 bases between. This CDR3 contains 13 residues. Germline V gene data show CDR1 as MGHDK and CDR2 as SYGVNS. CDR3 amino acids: CASSEPGRDEQYF. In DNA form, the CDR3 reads TGTGCCAGCAGTGAACCCGGTCGCGACGAGCAGTACTTC.

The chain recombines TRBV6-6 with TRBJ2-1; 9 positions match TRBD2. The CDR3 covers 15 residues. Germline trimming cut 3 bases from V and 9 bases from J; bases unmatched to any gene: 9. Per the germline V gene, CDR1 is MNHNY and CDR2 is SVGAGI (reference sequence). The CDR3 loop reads CASSYPAGGDGEQFF. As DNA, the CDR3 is TGTGCCAGCAGTTATCCCGCGGGGGGGGACGGTGAGCAGTTCTTC.

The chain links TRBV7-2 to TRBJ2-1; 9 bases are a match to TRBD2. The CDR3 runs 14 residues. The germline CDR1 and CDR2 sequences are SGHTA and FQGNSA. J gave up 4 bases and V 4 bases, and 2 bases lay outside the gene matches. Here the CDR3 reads CASSSSGVYNEQFF. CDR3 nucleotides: TGTGCCAGCAGCTCTAGCGGGGTTTACAATGAGCAGTTCTTC.

Written as DNA, the CDR3 is TGTGCCAGCAGGCGCTCGGAGACCCAGTACTTC. Translated: CASRRSETQYF. The chain links TRBV28 to TRBJ2-5; no definite D call. This CDR3 has 11 residues. Germline CDR1 reads MDHEN; CDR2 reads SYDVKM. The germline V and J ends were trimmed by 6 bases and 5 bases, with 7 bases remaining between them.

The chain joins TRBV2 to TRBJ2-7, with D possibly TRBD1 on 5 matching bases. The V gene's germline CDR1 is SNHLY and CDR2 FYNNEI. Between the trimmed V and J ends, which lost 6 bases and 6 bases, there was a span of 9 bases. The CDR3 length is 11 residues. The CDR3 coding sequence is TGTGCCAGCAGCCAAGGGGTCGAGCAGTACTTC. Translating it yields CASSQGVEQYF.

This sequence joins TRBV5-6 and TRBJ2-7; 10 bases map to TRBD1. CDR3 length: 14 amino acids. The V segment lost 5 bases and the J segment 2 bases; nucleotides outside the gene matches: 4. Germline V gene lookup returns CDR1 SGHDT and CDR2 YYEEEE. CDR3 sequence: CASRDRGVAYEQYF. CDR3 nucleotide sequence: TGTGCCAGCAGGGACAGGGGGGTCGCCTACGAGCAGTACTTC. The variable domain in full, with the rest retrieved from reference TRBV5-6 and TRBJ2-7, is DAGVTQSPTHLIKTRGQQVTLRCSPKSGHDTVSWYQQALGQGPQFIFQYYEEEERQRGNFPDRFSGHQFPNYSSELNVNALLLGDSALYLCASRDRGVAYEQYFGPGTRLTVT.

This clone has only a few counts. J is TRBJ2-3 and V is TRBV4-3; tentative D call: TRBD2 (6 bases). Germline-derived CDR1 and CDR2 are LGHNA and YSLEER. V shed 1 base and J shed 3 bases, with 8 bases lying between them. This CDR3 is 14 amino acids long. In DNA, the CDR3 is TGCGCCAGCAGCCAAGCGGGGGAGACAGATACGCAGTATTTT. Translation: CASSQAGETDTQYF.

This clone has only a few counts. The CDR3 nucleotides are TGCAGCGTTGATCGGGGGGCTAACGGGCAGTACTTC. It translates to CSVDRGANGQYF. J is TRBJ2-7 and V is TRBV29-1, with D tentatively TRBD2 (7 bases). CDR1 and CDR2 from the germline V gene are SQVTM and ANQGSEA. V shed 3 bases and J shed 9 bases, with 15 bases lying between them. The CDR3 spans 12 residues.

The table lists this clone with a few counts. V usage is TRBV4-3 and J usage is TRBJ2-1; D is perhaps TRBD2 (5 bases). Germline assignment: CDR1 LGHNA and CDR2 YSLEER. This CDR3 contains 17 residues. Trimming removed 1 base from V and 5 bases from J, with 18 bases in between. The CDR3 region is CASSQGRSGRTHNEQFF. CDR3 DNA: TGCGCCAGCAGCCAAGGCAGGTCAGGTCGGACTCACAATGAGCAGTTCTTC.